This TCR beta chain came from a study of blood T cell repertoires in COVID-19. Method: immunoSEQ multiplex PCR; TCRdb's copy keeps in-frame clones and lacks some. The table records under 80,000 clones, around four fifths of them present only once. The ends were cut back, 2 bases at V and 4 bases at J, with 7 bases in the middle. The CDR3 has 13 residues. Germline V lookup: CDR1 MNHNY, CDR2 SVGAGI (reference sequence). V usage is TRBV6-6 and J usage is TRBJ2-3; no definite D call. The source material was peripheral blood. The receptor comes from a human donor in a cohort sampled during active COVID-19. This CDR3 reads CASSYVPSDTQYF. In nucleotides, the CDR3 is TGTGCCAGCAGTTACGTCCCGTCAGATACGCAGTATTTT.